Listed here is a single TCR beta chain. TCRdb's table, derived via immunoSEQ multiplex PCR, lists solely in-frame clones and lacks some. The sample yields approximately 85,000 clones, around nine tenths seen once. The data stem from a study of control samples from healthy donors and cancer patients. CDR1 MNHEY and CDR2 SVGAGI come from the germline V gene. V lost 6 bases, J lost 0 bases, and 8 bases lay in between. This CDR3 comprises 14 residues. The sequenced sample consisted of blood. The chain joins TRBV6-5 to TRBJ2-2, with D possibly TRBD1 on 6 matching bases. This clonotype originated in a woman aged 55 to 70 in good health. As DNA, the CDR3 is TGTGCCAGCAGGAGACAGGCGAACACCGGGGAGCTGTTTTTT. This sequence encodes CASRRQANTGELFF.